This record concerns one TCR beta chain sequence. Profiling relied on immunoSEQ multiplex PCR, and the TCRdb table lists in-frame clones only, not all of them. This table holds about 47,000 clones, approximately 78% found once. These data originate in a study of blood T cell repertoires in COVID-19. V lost 6 bases, J lost 0 bases, and 18 bases lay in between. The germline CDR1 and CDR2 sequences are SEHNR and FQNEAQ (reference sequence). The CDR3 has 17 amino acids. The sequenced material came from peripheral blood. The chain carries TRBV7-9 and TRBJ1-3; D uncertain. The clonotype was recovered from a human donor with acute or convalescent COVID-19. The donor label of this sample is uncertain. The CDR3, as DNA: TGTGCCAGCAGAGCCGGCGGACTTTTTCTCTCTGGAAACACCATATATTTT. This translates into CASRAGGLFLSGNTIYF.